The TCR beta chain described here comes from a study of OX40 agonist ivuxolimab in advanced cancers. Regarding the study as a whole: There were, on average, more expanded clones in CD8+ T cells than in CD4+. CD4+ and CD8+ T cells in blood underwent clonal expansion by week 6 at 0.1 to 3.0 mg/kg.

Libraries were prepared by immunoSEQ multiplex PCR; TCRdb keeps only in-frame clonotypes and omits some of them. The sample has more than 80,000 clones; roughly 94% are singletons. Comments on this clone: Its antigen is as yet unknown.

Per the germline V gene, CDR1 is LGHNA and CDR2 is YNFKEQ. This CDR3 has 16 residues. The V gene lost 3 bases and the J gene lost 0 bases, with 12 bases spanning the gap. The sequence was obtained from an adult with an advanced solid tumor such as melanoma, head and neck, liver or kidney cancer. The source material was CD4+ or CD8+ T cells sorted from blood, sampled in a trial of the OX40 agonist ivuxolimab. The V and J genes are TRBV4-2 and TRBJ2-1; either TRBD1 or TRBD2 may supply D (5 bases each). In nucleotides, the CDR3 is TGTGCCAGCAGCCACACTGACGGGGCCTCCTACAATGAGCAGTTCTTC. It yields the protein CASSHTDGASYNEQFF.